This T cell receptor (beta chain) is drawn from a study of shared clonotypes between healthy human individuals. Notes on the study in general: The four-donor shared clonotypes exceeded non-shared clonotypes in generation probability, with non-shared ones scoring lower.

With respect to this clone: Its antigen is undetermined.

Trimming took off 2 bases at V and 5 bases at J, with 12 bases between the two ends. Germline-derived CDR1 and CDR2 are MNHNS and SASEGT. The CDR3 contains 14 residues. Assay used: immunoSEQ multiplex PCR; TCRdb lists only in-frame clones, some missing. The table shows over 850,000 clones, with 78% occurring only once. The genes are TRBV6-1 and TRBJ1-1; D unresolved. Material for sequencing was memory CD4+ T cells from PBMCs. The subset here: CD45RA-negative fraction. This clonotype originated in a man aged 18-30 years in good health. Some clones in this sample may be carry-over from other donors' samples. Here the CDR3 reads CASSEFMGRTEAFF. The CDR3 coding sequence is TGTGCCAGCAGTGAATTTATGGGAAGGACTGAAGCTTTCTTT.